The T cell receptor beta chain under discussion was sequenced for a study of shared clonotypes between healthy human individuals (dated by TCRdb to the early 2020s). Study-wide context: A few men and a couple of women, aged 18 to 49 years, made up the cohort. Per donor, three plates each were used for CD4 naive and CD4 memory, two for CD8 naive, and one for CD8 memory. The study deeply sequenced blood TCR repertoires of about 5 healthy adults to estimate repertoire size and the extent of clonotype sharing between individuals. Different laboratories and diverse techniques were used to prepare libraries and sequence TCR repertoires, to increase sequencing depth and limit assay-specific biases. Per donor, leukapheresis produced somewhere between about 0.85 and 10 billion PBMCs. The paper as a whole reports these results and caveats: When several donors were compared, the shared fraction of clonotypes was 5% to 6.5% for naive CD4, roughly 3.3% for naive CD8, about 2.4% for memory CD4, and about 0.36% for memory CD8. Naive subsets generally had larger estimated clonotype richness than memory subsets. Clonotypes shared by all four sorted-subset donors showed higher generation probabilities than non-shared clonotypes. Sampling was limited to blood, and TCR repertoires in tissue likely differ from TCR repertoires in blood. Based on pairwise subsampling, the degree of clonotype sharing among donors was expected to be affected by sequencing depth. The small number of donors limited the genetic and exposure-history diversity represented. Even with the large sequencing depth, rarefaction of the sorted-subset datasets indicated that sequencing was incomplete.

CD8 naive samples consisted of CD45RO-negative cells that were positively selected for CCR7, yielding a CD45RA+CCR7+ population without TemRA cells. Healthy HIV-negative adults with no recently reported acute infections or vaccinations were included as donors. Every donor was a Caucasian adult residing in Nashville, Tennessee, USA. After blood collection by leukapheresis, PBMCs were isolated using Ficoll-Histopaque density gradient centrifugation and then cryopreserved in the vapor phase of liquid nitrogen. Analytical flow cytometry was used to check the purity and quantity of each magnetically sorted T cell population. From each sorted fraction, genomic DNA was isolated and quantified by UV absorbance on a Nanodrop 2000c. TCR CDR3 regions were amplified from genomic DNA by multiplex PCR using the deep immunoSEQ assay. Genomic DNA extracted from each cell subset was distributed evenly over all wells of several immunoSEQ 96-well plates, and each plate served as one replicate. For sorted subsets, 200 to 250 ng of genomic DNA, equivalent to about 30,000 T cell genomes, went into each replicate PCR. Purified libraries were quantified with a Qubit 3.0 fluorometer, sized on a Bioanalyzer 2100, and re-quantified with the KAPA Library Quantification kit. Every immunoSEQ 96-well plate was sequenced on a dedicated single-read 150-cycle Illumina NextSeq 550 flow cell. The original pipeline was this. Because the immunoSEQ output held only junctional sequences and lacked quality scores, the filtering could not match the filtering applied to full-length reads. Sequences were annotated with PyIR, a Python wrapper for IgBLAST v1.9, and V/J genes and CDR3 were assigned using IMGT germline references. Reads were removed for weak V/J assignments (E-value above 1e-6), missing CDR3, stop codons, out-of-frame junctions, or ambiguous translated residues. V3J clonotypes were defined as sequences sharing the same inferred V gene, J gene, and CDR3 amino acid sequence. The percentage overlap between two repertoires was calculated by dividing the number of shared unique clonotypes by the size of the smaller repertoire. RTK rarefaction, the Chao1 estimator, and Recon v2.1 estimates of unobserved clonotypes were used to assess repertoire richness. OLGA was used to compute generation probabilities for all TCRbeta clonotypes that the gDNA method yielded from a handful of donors. In its TCRdb copy, this immuneACCESS table keeps in-frame sequences only and misses some clones. Where compared with another copy, unresolved V genes explain less than half of these, and the others have no known cause. From that table come the V and J calls and clone size; the DNA was used to work out D and trimming. The sample yields some 600,000 clones; around 96% were counted once. The leading ten clones occupy about 0.12% of the sample.

About this clone itself: Its antigen remains unidentified. No much larger clone exists at a distance of one base, and base qualities are not known.

V is clipped by 5 bases and J by 8 bases, and the sequence between their germline boundaries is 19 bases long. CDR1 MDHEN and CDR2 SYDVKM were looked up in the germline V gene. Including the terminal cysteine and phenylalanine, the CDR3 comprises 15 residues. The entry retains the CDR3 DNA only, 45 bases that are in frame from base 1. The chain uses TRBV28 and TRBJ2-4; the D gene could be TRBD1 or TRBD2, each one agreeing over 5 bases. This TCR was sampled from a woman aged 30 to 39 in good health. Source material: naive CD8+ T cells sorted from blood. The sample's cell subset or site label, in plain terms: CD45RA+CCR7+. The DNA sequence is given as TGTGCCAGCAGTGGTAGCCGGGGCGACGTAGACATTCAGTACTTC. Its translation is CASSGSRGDVDIQYF.